Each of the 27 T cell receptor beta chains below was sequenced from the same sample in a study of shared clonotypes between healthy human individuals. Assay: immunoSEQ multiplex PCR; the TCRdb copy retains only in-frame clones and omits some. The sample contains roughly 1,600,000 clones, less than 99% of which appear only once. Source material: naive CD4+ T cells sorted from blood. Documented subset: CD45RA+ positively selected. These receptors came from a man between 25 and 39 years old in good health.

The chain has TRBV28 and TRBJ1-2; 10 nucleotides match TRBD1. This CDR3 spans 14 amino acids. The V segment lost 7 bases and the J segment 4 bases; nucleotides outside the gene matches: 6. Germline V lookup: CDR1 MDHEN, CDR2 SYDVKM. DNA for the CDR3: TGTGCCAGCATTCCGGGACAGGGGCCCTATGGCTACACCTTC. As protein: CASIPGQGPYGYTF.

V gene TRBV5-8 combines with J gene TRBJ1-4; D is possibly TRBD1 (5 bases). The CDR3 is 14 residues long. The germline V gene encodes CDR1 SGHTS and CDR2 YDEGEE. With 6 bases removed from V and 8 bases from J, the gap between germline ends came to 17 bases. CDR3 DNA sequence: TGTGCCAGCACCTCGAGGGGAGTCGGCGAAAAACTGTTTTTT. It translates to CASTSRGVGEKLFF.

The chain carries TRBV9 and TRBJ2-5; the match to TRBD2 covers 15 bases. The ends lost 3 bases at V and 2 bases at J; junction bases unmatched: 11. The germline CDR1 and CDR2 sequences are SGDLS and YYNGEE. The CDR3 has 19 amino acids. The CDR3 DNA is TGTGCCAGCAGCGAGGGGACTAGCGGGAGGACTTCGGGGCAAGAGACCCAGTACTTC. The encoded protein is CASSEGTSGRTSGQETQYF.

This clone was observed a single time. V and J are TRBV2 and TRBJ2-7, with a possible D match to TRBD1 (5 bases). Germline V gene sequence: CDR1 SNHLY, CDR2 FYNNEI. The V and J ends lost 3 bases and 0 bases respectively, with 6 bases between them. This CDR3 spans 13 amino acids. The CDR3 spells CASSDQGSYEQYF. CDR3 nucleotide sequence: TGTGCCAGCAGTGATCAGGGCTCCTACGAGCAGTACTTC.

V is TRBV6-5 and J is TRBJ1-2, with D possibly matching TRBD1 (5 bases). The V gene lost 0 bases and the J gene lost 4 bases, with 15 bases spanning the gap. The CDR3 consists of 16 residues. CDR1 and CDR2 from the germline V gene are MNHEY and SVGAGI. The CDR3, as DNA: TGTGCCAGCAGTTACTCGATTATCTCGAGGGGCTATGGCTACACCTTC. Amino acid sequence: CASSYSIISRGYGYTF.

The V and J genes are TRBV7-9 and TRBJ1-4; weak D call: TRBD1 (6 bases). The CDR3 spans 16 residues. Germline-derived CDR1 and CDR2 are SEHNR and FQNEAQ (reference sequence). Trimming took off 5 bases at V and 5 bases at J, with 18 bases between the two ends. CDR3 amino acids: CASSLRPTGLNEKLFF. The CDR3 DNA follows: TGTGCCAGCAGCCTCCGTCCGACAGGCCTGAATGAAAAACTGTTTTTT. Supplemented by reference TRBV7-9 and TRBJ1-4, the full variable domain reads DTGVSQNPRHKITKRGQNVTFRCDPISEHNRLYWYRQTLGQGPEFLTYFQNEAQLEKSRLLSDRFSAERPKGSFSTLEIQRTEQGDSAMYLCASSLRPTGLNEKLFFGSGTQLSVL.

This rearrangement joins TRBV2 to TRBJ2-1, with 14 bases matching TRBD2. Unmatched junction bases numbered 17, after V lost 4 bases and J lost 15 bases. Per the germline V gene, CDR1 is SNHLY and CDR2 is FYNNEI. The CDR3 runs 17 residues. CDR3 sequence reads: CASSGVSPGLAGVVPFF. The CDR3 nucleotides are TGTGCCAGCAGTGGGGTTAGTCCGGGACTAGCGGGAGTCGTTCCGTTCTTC.

The chain employs TRBV7-9 and TRBJ1-2; D not resolved. The V gene lost 5 bases and the J gene lost 2 bases, with 6 bases spanning the gap. The germline V gene encodes CDR1 SEHNR and CDR2 FQNEAQ (reference sequence). The CDR3 length is 12 residues. The CDR3 bases are TGTGCCAGCAGCAGGGAAAACTATGGCTACACCTTC. It yields the protein CASSRENYGYTF.

The V gene is TRBV11-3, the J gene TRBJ1-1; D remains ambiguous. The CDR3 has 13 residues. V was trimmed by 3 bases and J by 5 bases, leaving 10 bases between them. Germline V gene data show CDR1 as SGHNT and CDR2 as YENEEA. For the CDR3, the DNA is TGTGCCAGCAGCTTCATCACGGGGACTGAAGCTTTCTTT. As protein: CASSFITGTEAFF.

The chain carries TRBV7-6 and TRBJ1-5; no firm D call. V was shortened by 0 bases and J by 5 bases, with 8 bases between the two germline ends. Germline V gene data show CDR1 as SGHVS and CDR2 as FNYEAQ. The CDR3 covers 14 residues. CDR3 region: CASSLAFGDQPQHF. Here the CDR3 DNA reads TGTGCCAGCAGCTTAGCGTTCGGTGATCAGCCCCAGCATTTT.

The V gene is TRBV5-5, the J gene TRBJ2-2; TRBD2 matches 9 bases. This CDR3 spans 17 amino acids. Germline V lookup: CDR1 SGHKS, CDR2 YYEKEE (reference sequence). Trimming cost V 0 bases and J 5 bases; bases outside gene matches: 8. The CDR3 nucleotides read TGTGCCAGCAGCTTGGGAGTGGTAGCGGGAGAAACCGGGGAGCTGTTTTTT. It specifies CASSLGVVAGETGELFF.

The chain couples TRBV15 to TRBJ2-6; D call uncertain. CDR3 length: 17 residues. Germline V lookup: CDR1 LNHNV, CDR2 YYDKDF (reference sequence). Between the trimmed V and J ends, which lost 0 bases and 0 bases, there was a span of 9 bases. In DNA, the CDR3 is TGTGCCACCAGCAGAGATCTTAGGGACTCTGGGGCCAACGTCCTGACTTTC. Its protein is CATSRDLRDSGANVLTF.

The gene calls are TRBV7-9 and TRBJ1-2; D is unresolved. The V end lost 5 bases, the J end lost 8 bases, and 6 bases lay between the germline ends. Germline-derived CDR1 and CDR2 are SEHNR and FQNEAQ (reference sequence). The CDR3 runs to 10 residues. CDR3 in amino acids: CASSKEGYTF. CDR3 sequence (DNA): TGTGCCAGCAGCAAGGAGGGCTACACCTTC.

The chain uses TRBV10-3 and TRBJ2-1; TRBD2 agrees at 11 bases. The ends lost 2 bases at V and 3 bases at J; junction bases unmatched: 3. This CDR3 contains 16 residues. Germline V CDR1 and CDR2: ENHRY, SYGVKD. The CDR3 DNA sequence: TGTGCCATCAGTGAGCCGCTAGCGGGAGGCTACAATGAGCAGTTCTTC. Translated: CAISEPLAGGYNEQFF.

V usage is TRBV2 and J usage is TRBJ2-5; TRBD1 aligns across 7 bases. Per germline, CDR1 SNHLY and CDR2 FYNNEI. The CDR3 sequence is 13 residues long. J lost 5 bases, V lost 8 bases, and 8 bases had no gene match. The CDR3 region is CASSTGRWETQYF. CDR3 DNA sequence: TGTGCCAGCTCGACAGGGAGATGGGAGACCCAGTACTTC.

The rearrangement uses TRBV21-1 and TRBJ2-7; the D call in the table, TRBD1, was not verified against the DNA. TRBV21-1 is noted as a pseudogene. The CDR3 contains 15 residues. CDR3 sequence reads: CASIPQGGGSYEQYF. CDR3 sequence (DNA): TGTGCCAGCATCCCCCAGGGGGGTGGGTCCTACGAGCAGTACTTC.

This clone has a single count. The rearrangement joins TRBV9 to TRBJ2-7; the match to TRBD2 covers 14 bases. The CDR3 extends over 16 amino acids. Germline-derived CDR1 and CDR2 are SGDLS and YYNGEE. V gave up 0 bases and J gave up 6 bases; unmatched junction bases: 5. CDR3 in DNA: TGTGCCAGCAGCGTAGGGGGACTAGCGGGAGCTCGCGAGCAGTACTTC. Translation gives CASSVGGLAGAREQYF.

J is TRBJ1-2 and V is TRBV6-1; 9 nucleotides align to TRBD1. The CDR3 totals 14 residues. CDR1 and CDR2 from the germline V gene are MNHNS and SASEGT. The junction had 5 bases not matched to a gene; V was cut back by 6 bases and J by 3 bases. The CDR3 DNA sequence: TGTGCCAGCAGCGGACAGGGGCCCCACTATGGCTACACCTTC. This translates into CASSGQGPHYGYTF.

The table lists this clone with a count of one. The rearrangement links TRBV6-4 to TRBJ1-1, with no clear D. Germline CDR1 is MRHNA and CDR2 is SNTAGT. This CDR3 contains 13 residues. Trimming cost V 8 bases and J 4 bases, with 14 bases left between them. For the CDR3, the DNA is TGTGCCAGCCGGACCAGAATAGGCACTGAAGCTTTCTTT. Translation gives CASRTRIGTEAFF.

The chain links TRBV5-1 to TRBJ1-1; 9 positions match TRBD1. Germline-derived CDR1 and CDR2 are SGHRS and YFSETQ. The CDR3 is 18 amino acids. V shed 0 bases and J 5 bases; nucleotides not matched to a gene: 14. CDR3 sequence reads: CASSLGPDRGSAGTEAFF. CDR3 nucleotides: TGCGCCAGCAGCTTGGGACCGGACAGGGGCTCGGCGGGGACTGAAGCTTTCTTT.

The chain has TRBV28 and TRBJ1-2; the D is unclear. Germline V gene sequence: CDR1 MDHEN, CDR2 SYDVKM. With 5 bases removed from V and 3 bases from J, the gap between germline ends came to 19 bases. The CDR3 length is 16 residues. The CDR3: CASSRDPHLTDYGYTF. The CDR3 DNA follows: TGTGCCAGCAGTCGCGATCCTCATTTAACGGACTATGGCTACACCTTC.

V is TRBV9 and J is TRBJ2-6; TRBD1 is a possible D gene (6 bases). The V end was cut by 4 bases, the J end by 4 bases, with 24 bases between. CDR1 and CDR2 from the germline V gene are SGDLS and YYNGEE. The CDR3 is made up of 19 amino acids. The CDR3 DNA reads TGTGCCAGCAGCCTCAAATCCGGGACAAGAAGTTCAGGGGCCAACGTCCTGACTTTC. Translating it yields CASSLKSGTRSSGANVLTF.

The V and J genes are TRBV10-3 and TRBJ1-2, with 7 bases that match TRBD1. The CDR3 runs to 15 residues. V lost 0 bases to trimming and J lost 4 bases; unmatched junction nucleotides: 5. Germline values: CDR1 ENHRY, CDR2 SYGVKD. In nucleotides, the CDR3 is TGTGCCATCAGTGAGTCGGGACAGTATATCTATGGCTACACCTTC. Translation gives CAISESGQYIYGYTF.

The rearrangement joins TRBV30 to TRBJ1-4, with a tentative D call TRBD1 (5 bases). Germline CDR1 reads GTSNPN; CDR2 reads SVGIG (reference sequence). CDR3 length equals 13 residues. V was trimmed by 2 bases and J by 10 bases, leaving 14 bases between them. CDR3 amino acids: CAWSTCFRGKLFF. In nucleotides, the CDR3 is TGTGCCTGGAGTACCTGTTTTAGGGGAAAACTGTTTTTT.

This CDR3 is CATAVGSGTYNEQFF. CDR3 nucleotides: TGCGCCACCGCCGTGGGTAGCGGGACCTACAATGAGCAGTTCTTC. The gene calls are TRBV23-1 and TRBJ2-1; 8 bases agree with TRBD2. TRBV23-1 is filed as an ORF, its function uncertain. The ends lost 10 bases at V and 2 bases at J; junction bases unmatched: 10. The CDR3 consists of 15 residues.

This clone has only one observation. The chain links TRBV28 to TRBJ2-7, with D possibly TRBD2 on 7 matching bases. Germline CDR1 reads MDHEN; CDR2 reads SYDVKM. The CDR3 runs to 13 residues. Trimming cost V 8 bases and J 1 base, with 12 bases left between them. In DNA, the CDR3 is TGTGCCAGCGAGGGGGGGCCTTCCTACGAGCAGTACTTC. This codes for CASEGGPSYEQYF. Filled out from reference TRBV28 and TRBJ2-7, the complete variable domain reads DVKVTQSSRYLVKRTGEKVFLECVQDMDHENMFWYRQDPGLGLRLIYFSYDVKMKEKGDIPEGYSVSREKKERFSLILESASTNQTSMYLCASEGGPSYEQYFGPGTRLTVT.

CDR3 sequence: CASSDLGHAGGRKLFF. DNA of the CDR3: TGTGCCAGCAGTGACCTCGGACATGCCGGGGGGAGAAAACTGTTTTTT. The V and J genes are TRBV25-1 and TRBJ1-4; a possible D gene is TRBD1 (5 bases). V was trimmed by 3 bases and J by 10 bases, leaving 21 bases between them. The CDR3 runs 16 residues. CDR1 MGHDK and CDR2 SYGVNS come from the germline V gene.